The 10 T cell receptor beta chains below were found in one sample sequenced in a study of blood T cell repertoires in COVID-19. Only in-frame clones appear in the TCRdb table, and some are missing; sequencing was by immunoSEQ multiplex PCR. This sample has some 530,000 clones, with around 85% found just once. The material sequenced was PBMCs or T cells enriched from blood (not recorded which). The source is a woman aged 60-75 years who had recovered from COVID-19.

On this clone: Other DNA sequences in the same sample also yield this CDR3. The chain links TRBV6-5 to TRBJ1-3; D call uncertain. CDR3 length equals 15 residues. Germline V CDR1 and CDR2: MNHEY, SVGAGI. Trimming shortened V by 0 bases and J by 0 bases, and 6 bases separated the two germline ends. The chain's CDR3 is CASSYSTGSGNTIYF. The CDR3 DNA sequence: TGTGCCAGCAGTTACTCGACTGGCTCTGGAAACACCATATATTTT.

V is TRBV6-5 and J is TRBJ1-4; D might be TRBD1 (5 bases). Trimming removed 6 bases from V and 8 bases from J, with 19 bases in between. Germline V gives CDR1 MNHEY, CDR2 SVGAGI. The CDR3 extends over 15 amino acids. CDR3 DNA sequence: TGTGCCAGCAGGCAGAGAGACGGGGGAAGAGAAAAACTGTTTTTT. Its translation: CASRQRDGGREKLFF.

The rearrangement uses TRBV19 and TRBJ2-2, with a weak D call TRBD2 (6 bases). CDR1 and CDR2 from the germline V gene are LNHDA and SQIVND (reference sequence). The ends were cut back, 5 bases at V and 1 base at J, with 20 bases in the middle. CDR3 length: 18 amino acids. As DNA, the CDR3 is TGTGCCAGTAGTCCGGAGGGGCGGTCAATTAGGAACACCGGGGAGCTGTTTTTT. The encoded protein is CASSPEGRSIRNTGELFF.

This clone was observed a single time. The chain carries TRBV3-1 (or the pseudogene TRBV3-2) and TRBJ1-2, with D tentatively TRBD1 (5 bases). V gave up 4 bases and J gave up 1 base, with 13 bases separating them. Germline CDR1 LGHDT, CDR2 YNNKEL (reference sequence). This CDR3 has 15 amino acids. The CDR3 sequence is CASSPQGDFNYGYTF. The CDR3 bases are TGTGCCAGCAGCCCTCAAGGGGATTTTAACTATGGCTACACCTTC.

This chain links TRBV6-4 with TRBJ2-1; 7 bases are shared with TRBD1. The germline V gene has CDR1 MRHNA and CDR2 SNTAGT. Trimming at V came to 6 bases and at J to 6 bases, leaving 11 bases not matched to a gene. This CDR3 has 15 residues. The CDR3 is CASRGDEGASNEQFF. The CDR3 bases are TGTGCCAGCAGGGGGGATGAGGGGGCGAGCAATGAGCAGTTCTTC.

The rearrangement joins TRBV19 to TRBJ1-5; 8 bases are shared with TRBD1. Germline CDR1 LNHDA, CDR2 SQIVND (reference sequence). The trim removed 7 bases at V and 4 bases at J, leaving 3 bases unmatched. CDR3 length: 13 residues. CDR3 residues: CASTRGLNQPQHF. The CDR3 region has the DNA TGTGCCAGTACCAGGGGGCTTAATCAGCCCCAGCATTTT.

Remarks on this clone: Other DNA sequences within the sample encode an identical CDR3. The rearrangement links TRBV2 to TRBJ2-1; no reliable D call. Trimming shortened V by 3 bases and J by 0 bases, and 9 bases separated the two germline ends. From germline, CDR1 is SNHLY and CDR2 FYNNEI. There are 15 residues in the CDR3. CDR3 sequence: CASSEVGSSYNEQFF. CDR3 bases: TGTGCCAGCAGTGAGGTGGGCAGCTCCTACAATGAGCAGTTCTTC. The full variable domain, with the rest looked up from reference TRBV2 and TRBJ2-1, is EPEVTQTPSHQVTQMGQEVILRCVPISNHLYFYWYRQILGQKVEFLVSFYNNEISEKSEIFDDQFSVERPDGSNFTLKIRSTKLEDSAMYFCASSEVGSSYNEQFFGPGTRLTVL.

This rearrangement joins TRBV7-2 to TRBJ2-3; the match to TRBD2 covers 9 bases. Germline trimming cut 11 bases from V and 8 bases from J; bases unmatched to any gene: 14. CDR1 SGHTA and CDR2 FQGNSA come from the germline V gene. The CDR3 has 14 amino acids. CDR3 sequence: CAGLIAGGPGTQYF. The DNA of the CDR3 is TGTGCCGGACTGATCGCGGGGGGGCCGGGTACGCAGTATTTT. Combining the CDR3 with reference TRBV7-2 and TRBJ2-3 gives the whole variable domain GAGVSQSPSNKVTEKGKDVELRCDPISGHTALYWYRQSLGQGLEFLIYFQGNSAPDKSGLPSDRFSAERTGGSVSTLTIQRTQQEDSAVYLCAGLIAGGPGTQYFGPGTRLTVL.

The J gene is TRBJ1-1, the V gene TRBV27; 9 bases fit TRBD1. Germline lookup yields CDR1 MNHEY and CDR2 SMNVEV (reference sequence). The CDR3 has 15 amino acids. V dropped 11 bases and J dropped 10; count of bases not matched to a gene: 20. The CDR3 reads CARLEDRGLIGLAFF. CDR3 in DNA: TGTGCCCGCCTAGAGGACAGGGGTTTAATCGGGTTAGCTTTCTTT.

V and J are TRBV2 and TRBJ2-7, with D perhaps TRBD1 (6 bases). The CDR3 covers 12 residues. Trimming took off 5 bases at V and 3 bases at J, with 8 bases between the two ends. Per germline, CDR1 SNHLY and CDR2 FYNNEI. The CDR3 nucleotides read TGTGCCAGCAGTATACAGGGCTACGAGCAGTACGTC. Translating gives CASSIQGYEQYV.